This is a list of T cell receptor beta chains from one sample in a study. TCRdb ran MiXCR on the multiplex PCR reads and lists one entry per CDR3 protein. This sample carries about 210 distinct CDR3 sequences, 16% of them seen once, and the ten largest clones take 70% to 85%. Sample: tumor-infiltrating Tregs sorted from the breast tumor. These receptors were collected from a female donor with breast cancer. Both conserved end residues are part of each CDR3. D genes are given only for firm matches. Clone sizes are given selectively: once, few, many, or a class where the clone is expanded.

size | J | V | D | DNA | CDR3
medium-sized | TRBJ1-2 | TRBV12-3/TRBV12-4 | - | TGTGCCAGCGGGGAGGTCCCGGGCGCTGTTGGGACCTATGGCTACACCTTC | CASGEVPGAVGTYGYTF
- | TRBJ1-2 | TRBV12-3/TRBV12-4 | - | TGTGCCAGCAGTCTTACAGGCAACTATGGCTACACCTTC | CASSLTGNYGYTF
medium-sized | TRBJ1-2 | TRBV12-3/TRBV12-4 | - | TGTGCATCGAAGAGGGTTGTGGGCTACACCTTC | CASKRVVGYTF
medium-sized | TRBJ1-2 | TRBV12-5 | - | TGTGCTAGTGGTTTAAACAGTAACTATGGCTACACCTTC | CASGLNSNYGYTF
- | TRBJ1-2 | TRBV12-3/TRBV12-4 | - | TGTGCCAGCAGTTCGCGATCGGGCTATGGCTACACCTTC | CASSSRSGYGYTF
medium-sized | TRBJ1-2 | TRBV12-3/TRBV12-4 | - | TGTGCCAGCAGTCAAGCAGAGGCCTATGGCTACACCTTC | CASSQAEAYGYTF
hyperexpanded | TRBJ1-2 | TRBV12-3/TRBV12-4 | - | TGTGCCAGCAGTGTTCCTGGTATTAACTATGGCTACACCTTC | CASSVPGINYGYTF
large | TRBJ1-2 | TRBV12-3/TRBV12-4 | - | TGTGCCGTGGCCCGGGACGTCTCTCCCTATGGCTACACCTTC | CAVARDVSPYGYTF
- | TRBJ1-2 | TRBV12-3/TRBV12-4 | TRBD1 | TGTGCCAGCAGCAGAGACAGGGGTAACTATGGCTACACCTTC | CASSRDRGNYGYTF